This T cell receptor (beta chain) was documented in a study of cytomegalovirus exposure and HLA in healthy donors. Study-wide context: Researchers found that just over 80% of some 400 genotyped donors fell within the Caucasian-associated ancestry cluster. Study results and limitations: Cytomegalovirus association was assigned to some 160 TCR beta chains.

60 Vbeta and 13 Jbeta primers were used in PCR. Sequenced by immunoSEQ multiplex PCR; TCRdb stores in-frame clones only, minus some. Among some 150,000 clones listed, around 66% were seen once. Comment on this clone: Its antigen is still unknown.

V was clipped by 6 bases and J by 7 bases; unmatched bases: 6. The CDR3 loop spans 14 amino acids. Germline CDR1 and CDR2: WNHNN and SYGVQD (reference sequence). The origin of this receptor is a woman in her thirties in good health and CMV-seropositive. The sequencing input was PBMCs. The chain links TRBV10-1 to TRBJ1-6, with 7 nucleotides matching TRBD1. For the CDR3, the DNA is TGCGCCAGCAGCCCGACAGGGATCAATTCACCCCTCCACTTT. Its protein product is CASSPTGINSPLHF.